The rows below give T cell receptor beta chains drawn from one sample of a study of cytomegalovirus exposure and HLA in healthy donors. Generated by immunoSEQ multiplex PCR, the TCRdb table keeps only in-frame clones and is missing some. This sample has over 100,000 clones; more than 75% occur once, and the top ten carry about 1.5%. The source material was PBMCs. Source of these receptors: a female donor in good health and CMV-seronegative. Both conserved end residues are part of each CDR3. The order of the fields is V gene, D gene, J gene, clone size, CDR3 protein, CDR3 DNA. D genes are given only for firm matches. Some rows have no size entry. The others give once, few or many, or a class for an expanded clone.

TRBV15	NA	TRBJ2-3	NA	CATSRAQQRTDTQYF	TGTGCCACCAGCAGAGCACAACAGCGCACAGATACGCAGTATTTT
TRBV2	TRBD1	TRBJ1-4	few	CASGMTGVNEKLFF	TGTGCCAGCGGAATGACAGGGGTCAATGAAAAACTGTTTTTT
TRBV11-3	TRBD2	TRBJ2-1	NA	CASSFSGRSYNEQFF	TGTGCCAGCAGCTTCAGCGGGAGGTCCTACAATGAGCAGTTCTTC
TRBV5-1	NA	TRBJ2-2	NA	CASSHRRDTGELFF	TGCGCCAGCAGCCACCGAAGAGACACCGGGGAGCTGTTTTTT
TRBV2	TRBD2	TRBJ2-4	NA	CASGETPTSGRSKNIQYF	TGTGCCAGCGGAGAGACACCGACTAGCGGGAGGAGCAAAAACATTCAGTACTTC
TRBV9	TRBD2	TRBJ2-1	NA	CASSVGIAGGGDEQFF	TGTGCCAGCAGCGTAGGTATAGCGGGAGGAGGCGATGAGCAGTTCTTC
TRBV13	NA	TRBJ2-7	once	CASSPLLSEQYF	TGTGCCAGCAGCCCCCTCTTGAGCGAGCAGTACTTC
TRBV6-1	NA	TRBJ2-1	NA	CASSEGGLNYNFRFFF	TGTGCCAGCAGTGAAGGGGGCCTTAACTATAACTTTAGGTTCTTCTTC
TRBV27	NA	TRBJ2-1	few	CASSFPSRVNEQFF	TGTGCCAGCAGTTTCCCGAGCAGGGTCAATGAGCAGTTCTTC
TRBV10-3	TRBD1	TRBJ2-3	NA	CAISESTGGTDTQYF	TGTGCCATCAGTGAGTCGACAGGGGGCACAGATACGCAGTATTTT
TRBV25-1	NA	TRBJ2-2	NA	CASSSGTPPPELFF	TGTGCCAGCAGTTCCGGGACTCCCCCCCCGGAGCTGTTTTTT
TRBV28	TRBD2	TRBJ2-7	NA	CASSFLAGASYEQYF	TGTGCCAGCAGTTTTCTAGCGGGAGCCTCCTACGAGCAGTACTTC
TRBV4-2	TRBD2	TRBJ2-3	NA	CASSQDTSGSTDTQYF	TGTGCCAGCAGCCAAGATACTAGCGGGAGCACAGATACGCAGTATTTT
TRBV6-5	NA	TRBJ1-1	NA	CASSPSGGAGAEAFF	TGTGCCAGCAGTCCCTCGGGGGGCGCAGGCGCTGAAGCTTTCTTT
TRBV6-5	NA	TRBJ2-5	NA	CASRRTGGETQYF	TGTGCCAGCAGACGGACAGGAGGGGAGACCCAGTACTTC
TRBV28	NA	TRBJ1-6	NA	CASSPPSAPLHF	TGTGCCAGCAGTCCCCCCTCTGCACCCCTCCACTTT
TRBV5-1	NA	TRBJ1-2	NA	CASSPGLGYGYTF	TGCGCCAGCAGCCCGGGACTGGGCTATGGCTACACCTTC
TRBV30	TRBD1	TRBJ1-5	NA	CAWSRDPGTGNQPQHF	TGTGCCTGGAGTAGGGACCCCGGGACAGGGAATCAGCCCCAGCATTTT
TRBV21-1	NA	TRBJ1-1	NA	CASRDSPFGAFF	TGTGCCAGCCGGGACTCACCCTTCGGGGCTTTCTTT
TRBV6-5	NA	TRBJ2-1	NA	CASSRVLNEQFF	TGTGCCAGCAGTCGGGTCCTCAATGAGCAGTTCTTC
TRBV7-9	NA	TRBJ2-1	NA	CASSLAKGLPFHEQFF	TGTGCCAGCAGCTTAGCGAAGGGACTCCCTTTCCATGAGCAGTTCTTC
TRBV2	NA	TRBJ1-2	NA	CASRFARGNGYTF	TGTGCCAGCAGGTTTGCCAGGGGAAATGGCTACACCTTC
TRBV2	NA	TRBJ2-3	NA	CASTRQNTDTQYF	TGTGCCAGCACGCGGCAGAACACAGATACGCAGTATTTT
TRBV5-4	NA	TRBJ2-3	once	CASRSRARDTDTQYF	TGTGCCAGCAGGTCCCGTGCGCGGGACACAGATACGCAGTATTTT
TRBV14	NA	TRBJ1-1	NA	CASSPGEGAFSFF	TGTGCCAGCAGCCCGGGTGAGGGCGCGTTCAGTTTCTTT
TRBV5-4	TRBD1	TRBJ1-2	NA	CASSLLTGRGSYYGYTF	TGTGCCAGCAGCTTATTGACAGGGCGCGGGTCCTATTATGGCTACACCTTC
TRBV5-1	NA	TRBJ2-1	few	CASRPLSGSYNEQFF	TGCGCCAGCAGGCCCCTAAGCGGCTCCTACAATGAGCAGTTCTTC
TRBV18	TRBD2	TRBJ2-5	once	CASSASGSVETQYF	TGTGCCAGCTCAGCTAGCGGGAGCGTTGAGACCCAGTACTTC
TRBV7-9	NA	TRBJ1-4	once	CASNSNSYDEKLFF	TGTGCCAGCAACTCTAACAGCTACGATGAAAAACTGTTTTTT
TRBV7-2	NA	TRBJ2-1	NA	CATLQFGGEYNEQFF	TGTGCCACACTGCAGTTCGGAGGGGAGTACAATGAGCAGTTCTTC
TRBV11-3	NA	TRBJ2-6	once	CASSLDGGTNVLTF	TGTGCCAGCAGCTTAGATGGGGGGACCAACGTCCTGACTTTC
TRBV7-8	NA	TRBJ1-1	NA	CASSLASEYTEAFF	TGTGCCAGCAGCTTAGCCAGCGAGTACACTGAAGCTTTCTTT
TRBV4-2	NA	TRBJ1-2	NA	CASSPLGVEGYTF	TGTGCCAGCAGCCCGTTAGGGGTCGAAGGCTACACCTTC
TRBV19	NA	TRBJ1-1	NA	CASSNGLNTEAFF	TGTGCCAGTAGTAACGGGTTGAACACTGAAGCTTTCTTT
TRBV4-1	NA	TRBJ1-5	NA	CASSQVGAKGQPQHF	TGCGCCAGCAGCCAAGTGGGGGCAAAGGGTCAGCCCCAGCATTTT
TRBV29-1	TRBD1	TRBJ1-1	NA	CSGGTGAAFF	TGCAGCGGGGGGACAGGGGCCGCTTTCTTT
TRBV2	TRBD2	TRBJ2-2	few	CASRAGLVNTGELFF	TGTGCCAGCAGGGCGGGACTAGTCAACACCGGGGAGCTGTTTTTT
TRBV28	TRBD1	TRBJ1-2	NA	CASSETGGVIGYTF	TGTGCCAGCAGTGAAACAGGGGGCGTTATTGGCTACACCTTC
TRBV5-4	NA	TRBJ2-7	once	CASSIFYEQYF	TGTGCCTCCTCCATTTTCTACGAGCAGTACTTC
TRBV4-3	NA	TRBJ2-5	NA	CASSSTGGGSGETQYF	TGCGCCAGCAGCTCCACAGGGGGGGGATCAGGAGAGACCCAGTACTTC
TRBV5-4	NA	TRBJ2-3	NA	CASSLDITDTQYF	TGTGCCAGCAGCTTGGATATCACAGATACGCAGTATTTT
TRBV28	NA	TRBJ2-7	NA	CASSLQGVGDEQYF	TGTGCCAGCAGTTTACAAGGGGTAGGGGACGAGCAGTACTTC
TRBV6-1	TRBD1	TRBJ1-2	NA	CASSTTGRDYGYTF	TGTGCCAGCAGTACGACAGGGCGGGACTATGGCTACACCTTC
TRBV2	NA	TRBJ2-1	NA	CAIRHERVGNEQFF	TGTGCCATCAGGCATGAGCGGGTAGGGAATGAGCAGTTCTTC
TRBV9	TRBD2	TRBJ2-7	few	CASSAGLGLAGTYEQYF	TGTGCCAGCAGCGCGGGTTTGGGACTAGCGGGGACCTACGAGCAGTACTTC
TRBV6-6	NA	TRBJ1-4	NA	CASSYAGLEKLFF	TGTGCCAGCAGTTACGCAGGGTTGGAAAAACTGTTTTTT
TRBV11-2	NA	TRBJ2-2	once	CASSVHRESGELFF	TGTGCCAGCAGCGTACACAGGGAATCCGGGGAGCTGTTTTTT
TRBV14	NA	TRBJ1-2	NA	CASSQDPSNYGYTF	TGTGCCAGCAGCCAAGATCCCTCTAACTATGGCTACACCTTC
TRBV6-4	NA	TRBJ1-1	NA	CASSETENTEAFF	TGTGCCAGCAGTGAAACAGAGAACACTGAAGCTTTCTTT
TRBV9	TRBD2	TRBJ2-1	NA	CASATTSGRANEQFF	TGTGCCAGTGCAACGACTAGCGGGAGGGCAAATGAGCAGTTCTTC
TRBV15	NA	TRBJ1-4	NA	CATSGSTDPSEKLFF	TGTGCCACCAGCGGCTCGACAGACCCTTCTGAAAAACTGTTTTTT
TRBV5-1	TRBD1	TRBJ2-7	NA	CARAWTGDYEQYF	TGCGCCAGGGCCTGGACAGGGGACTACGAGCAGTACTTC
TRBV5-6	NA	TRBJ1-5	once	CASSLRRGLGQPQHF	TGTGCCAGCAGCTTGCGTCGCGGGTTGGGTCAGCCCCAGCATTTT
TRBV27	TRBD1	TRBJ1-2	NA	CASSSDRGYYGYTF	TGTGCCAGCAGTTCGGACAGGGGTTACTATGGCTACACCTTC